Listed below are T cell receptor beta chains from one sample, sequenced in a study of blood T cells in healthy people across ages. TCRdb analysed the 5' RACE reads with MiXCR anew, one entry per CDR3 protein. The data show just over 1 million distinct CDR3 sequences, around 45% seen once. The sample comprised blood. The origin of the receptors is an older woman in good health. Each CDR3 is given with its conserved first and last residue. A D gene is named only where the DNA matches it firmly. Only some rows state a clone size, as once, few, many or a class for expanded clones.

TRBJ2-3 . TRBV29-1 TRBD2 CSAIRGGTDTQYF TGCAGCGCTATACGGGGGGGCACAGATACGCAGTATTTT
TRBJ2-4 few TRBV6-5 . CASRTGKNIQYF TGTGCCAGCAGGACGGGGAAAAACATTCAGTACTTC
TRBJ2-3 few TRBV5-1 TRBD2 CASRERGHTDTQYF TGCGCCAGCAGGGAGCGGGGGCACACAGATACGCAGTATTTT
TRBJ1-1 . TRBV20-1 TRBD1 CSARDRQGPTEAFF TGCAGTGCTAGAGATCGACAGGGTCCCACTGAAGCTTTCTTT
TRBJ2-1 . TRBV4-1 TRBD1 CASGNRDRGLDEQFF TGCGCCAGCGGGAACCGGGACAGGGGGCTGGATGAGCAGTTCTTC
TRBJ1-2 few TRBV5-1 TRBD1 CASSLGDRENYGYTF TGCGCCAGCAGCTTGGGGGACAGGGAGAACTATGGCTACACCTTC
TRBJ2-1 . TRBV27 . CASSYAPPGVAEQFF TGTGCCAGCAGTTACGCACCGCCGGGAGTTGCTGAGCAGTTCTTC
TRBJ2-1 . TRBV7-2 . CASSLVTPGSGGQFF TGTGCCAGCAGCTTAGTTACCCCGGGAAGCGGTGGGCAGTTCTTC
TRBJ2-7 . TRBV28 TRBD2 CASWLRGAYEQYF TGTGCCAGCTGGTTGCGGGGGGCCTACGAGCAGTACTTC
TRBJ2-5 . TRBV2 TRBD2 CASRPGTSGGTQYF TGTGCCAGCAGGCCGGGGACTAGCGGGGGGACCCAGTACTTC
TRBJ2-1 few TRBV7-2 . CASSQTTGSYNEQFF TGTGCCAGCAGTCAGACGACAGGCTCCTACAATGAGCAGTTCTTC
TRBJ2-1 . TRBV30 . CAWRTRSPYNEQFF TGTGCCTGGAGAACGCGGAGTCCCTACAATGAGCAGTTCTTC
TRBJ2-7 . TRBV20-1 . CGASTIEVRSYSAEQYF TGCGGTGCTTCAACTATAGAAGTCCGATCCTACAGTGCCGAGCAGTACTTC
TRBJ2-5 few TRBV2 TRBD1 CASRVDRGQETQYF TGTGCCAGCAGGGTCGACAGGGGGCAAGAGACCCAGTACTTC
TRBJ2-1 . TRBV12-3/TRBV12-4 TRBD1 CASRGTGVSSTYNKQFF TGTGCCAGCAGGGGGACAGGGGTTTCTTCTACCTACAATAAGCAGTTCTTC
TRBJ2-7 . TRBV2 TRBD2 CAGQTSGSSYEQYF TGTGCCGGCCAGACTAGCGGGAGCTCCTACGAGCAGTACTTC
TRBJ2-3 once TRBV7-3 TRBD2 CASSFMGETSTDKQYF TGTGCCAGCAGCTTCATGGGGGAGACTAGCACAGATAAGCAGTATTTT
TRBJ2-3 many TRBV7-9 . CASNPQGNTDTQYF TGTGCCAGCAATCCACAGGGCAACACAGATACGCAGTATTTT
TRBJ2-7 . TRBV12-3/TRBV12-4 . CASTQDNEQYF TGTGCCAGCACTCAGGACAACGAGCAGTACTTC
TRBJ2-7 few TRBV5-1 . CASSWGLAPDEQYF TGCGCCAGCAGCTGGGGACTGGCTCCGGACGAGCAGTACTTC
TRBJ2-7 once TRBV6-1 . CASSEVGGAHEQYF TGTGCCAGCAGTGAAGTTGGGGGGGCTCACGAGCAGTACTTC
TRBJ1-2 . TRBV6-2/TRBV6-3 . CASSADSPGGYGYTF TGTGCCAGCAGTGCGGACAGTCCGGGTGGCTATGGCTACACCTTC
TRBJ2-4 . TRBV20-1 TRBD2 CSASGTSSWEQYF TGCAGTGCTAGTGGGACTAGTTCTTGGGAGCAGTACTTC
TRBJ2-3 few TRBV20-1 . CSATSAAARDTQYF TGCAGTGCTACTAGCGCCGCAGCGAGAGATACGCAGTATTTT
TRBJ2-1 once TRBV7-9 TRBD1 CASRLGQEQFF TGTGCCAGCAGGCTGGGACAGGAGCAGTTCTTC
TRBJ1-2 . TRBV10-3 . CAISESGGGYGYTF TGTGCCATCAGTGAATCTGGTGGGGGCTATGGCTACACCTTC
TRBJ2-3 once TRBV7-7 . CASSPLDSLPSTDTQYF TGTGCCAGCAGCCCACTCGACTCCCTACCCAGCACAGATACGCAGTATTTT
TRBJ1-6 . TRBV2 TRBD1 CASRGQLGPNNSPLHF TGTGCCAGCAGGGGACAGCTGGGGCCAAATAATTCACCCCTCCACTTT
TRBJ2-1 . TRBV27 TRBD1 CASSLSAPGQGYEQFF TGTGCCAGCAGTTTAAGTGCCCCGGGACAGGGGTACGAGCAGTTCTTC
TRBJ2-2 once TRBV10-3 TRBD2 CAISRRTSGDGTGELFF TGTGCCATCAGCCGCCGGACTAGCGGGGACGGGACCGGGGAGCTGTTTTTT
TRBJ2-7 few TRBV20-1 . CSADGGGEQYF TGCAGTGCTGATGGCGGAGGCGAGCAGTACTTC
TRBJ1-2 few TRBV11-2 TRBD1 CASSLGTGNLDRTF TGTGCCAGCAGCTTAGGGACAGGGAATCTCGATCGCACCTTC
TRBJ2-4 few TRBV20-1 . CSALSLVPRPFSKNIQYF TGCAGTGCTCTTTCTCTCGTGCCCAGGCCTTTTAGCAAAAACATTCAGTACTTC
TRBJ2-5 few TRBV6-1 . CASSRPPDSQETQYF TGTGCCAGCAGTCGGCCCCCGGACAGTCAAGAGACCCAGTACTTC
TRBJ2-1 . TRBV29-1 . CSAEEGTHEQFF TGCAGCGCTGAAGAGGGCACCCATGAGCAGTTCTTC
TRBJ1-2 . TRBV10-2 TRBD1 CAGTLAGTGGGGIYGYTF TGCGCCGGCACCCTAGCCGGGACAGGGGGCGGAGGAATTTATGGCTACACCTTT
TRBJ2-1 few TRBV6-1 TRBD2 CASRPGLAGVAYNEQFF TGTGCCAGCAGACCGGGACTAGCGGGAGTTGCCTACAATGAGCAGTTCTTC
TRBJ2-3 few TRBV2 . CASTTLGADTQYF TGTGCCAGCACGACACTAGGCGCAGATACGCAGTATTTT
TRBJ2-1 . TRBV6-5 . CASSYSGLVRDTYNEQFF TGTGCCAGCAGTTACTCGGGCCTTGTCAGGGATACCTACAATGAGCAGTTCTTC
TRBJ2-7 . TRBV28 . CASSPSFGVGFDEQYF TGTGCCAGCAGTCCATCCTTTGGGGTGGGTTTCGACGAGCAGTACTTC
TRBJ2-1 . TRBV5-4 TRBD1 CASSSRDRQETQFF TGTGCCAGCAGCTCCCGGGACAGACAAGAGACCCAGTTCTTC
TRBJ1-1 . TRBV29-1 . CSVGPEAFF TGCAGCGTGGGGCCCGAAGCTTTCTTT
TRBJ2-3 few TRBV7-2 . CASSLEVGRQRGTQYF TGTGCCAGCAGCTTAGAGGTGGGGAGGCAACGGGGTACGCAGTATTTT
TRBJ2-7 . TRBV20-1 TRBD2 CSAEGGVRLAYEQYF TGCAGTGCTGAGGGAGGGGTCAGGTTGGCCTACGAGCAGTACTTC
TRBJ2-7 . TRBV10-3 TRBD2 CAIASATGGHNGQYF TGTGCCATCGCTAGTGCCACGGGAGGGCATAATGGTCAGTACTTC
TRBJ1-4 many TRBV7-8 . CASSSVTDYNEKLFF TGTGCCAGCAGCTCGGTCACAGATTACAATGAAAAACTGTTTTTT
TRBJ1-1 . TRBV11-2 . CASSLRSQMNTEAFF TGTGCCAGCAGCTTAAGGAGCCAGATGAACACTGAAGCTTTCTTT
TRBJ2-7 few TRBV12-3/TRBV12-4 . CASTTGLTYEQYF TGTGCCAGCACCACGGGGTTGACCTACGAGCAGTACTTC
TRBJ2-5 . TRBV29-1 TRBD1 CSAPQGALAETQYF TGCAGCGCCCCTCAGGGGGCGTTGGCGGAGACCCAGTACTTC
TRBJ2-1 few TRBV11-1 TRBD1 CASSSDRQVVNEQFF TGTGCCAGCAGCTCGGACAGGCAGGTGGTCAATGAGCAGTTCTTC
TRBJ2-1 . TRBV12-3/TRBV12-4 TRBD2 CASCPLFRDGGRNEQFF TGTGCCAGCTGTCCTCTTTTCCGGGACGGGGGGAGAAATGAGCAGTTCTTC